The next 25 T cell receptor beta chains were all read from a single sample in a study of CD8 T cells in cerebrospinal fluid in Alzheimer's disease. TCRdb re-called the 10x single-cell sequencing reads and shows each CDR3 protein once, DNA omitted. In total, the table holds hundreds of distinct CDR3 sequences. Sequenced sample: cerebrospinal fluid. These receptors originate from a human donor with Parkinson's disease.

Measured by frequency, this clonotype is medium-sized. The rearrangement links TRBV18 to TRBJ2-3. CDR3 length equals 15 residues. Germline CDR1 KGHSH, CDR2 LQKENI. CDR3 sequence: CASSGSETSTDTQYF.

This clonotype shows up as large (0.1 to 1%) by frequency. This chain connects TRBV6-2 or TRBV6-3 to TRBJ1-6; there is no DNA to check the TCRdb D call of TRBD1. Germline CDR1 is MNHEY and CDR2 is SVGEGT. There are 15 residues in the CDR3. The CDR3 sequence: CASTSGDHYNSPLHF.

The chain joins TRBV19 to TRBJ2-7; checking the TCRdb D call of TRBD2 is not possible without DNA. This CDR3 contains 15 residues. Germline V lookup: CDR1 LNHDA, CDR2 SQIVND (reference sequence). CDR3 protein: CASSISGGLDYEQYF.

By frequency, this clonotype is medium-sized. The chain joins TRBV5-6 to TRBJ2-4. Germline CDR1 and CDR2: SGHDT and YYEEEE. CDR3 length equals 16 residues. The CDR3 sequence: CASSLKGFIAKNIQYF.

This clonotype is identified as large (0.1 to 1%) from frequency. V is TRBV19 and J is TRBJ1-5. Germline-derived CDR1 and CDR2 are LNHDA and SQIVND (reference sequence). This CDR3 is 16 amino acids long. The CDR3 sequence: CASSILHTESNQPQHF. Drawing the rest from reference TRBV19 and TRBJ1-5, the complete variable domain is DGGITQSPKYLFRKEGQNVTLSCEQNLNHDAMYWYRQDPGQGLRLIYYSQIVNDFQKGDIAEGYSVSREKKESFPLTVTSAQKNPTAFYLCASSILHTESNQPQHFGDGTRLSIL.

V and J are TRBV30 and TRBJ1-1; TCRdb calls TRBD1, which cannot be checked without DNA. From germline, CDR1 is GTSNPN and CDR2 SVGIG (reference sequence). The CDR3 runs 13 residues. The CDR3 sequence is CAWGRGPTGRDFF.

This chain connects TRBV12-3 or TRBV12-4 to TRBJ1-5. The CDR3 extends over 15 amino acids. The chain's CDR3 is CASSALRDSGQPQHF.

By frequency, this clonotype registers medium-sized (0.01 to 0.1%). The V call is TRBV3-1, the J call TRBJ2-5; without DNA, the TCRdb call of TRBD2 cannot be checked. The CDR3 length is 16 residues. Germline assignment: CDR1 LGHDT and CDR2 YNNKEL (reference sequence). Here the CDR3 reads CASSQDSSGGRETQYF.

This clonotype is called medium-sized (0.01 to 0.1%) based on its frequency. The chain has TRBV27 and TRBJ1-5. The germline CDR1 and CDR2 sequences are MNHEY and SMNVEV (reference sequence). This CDR3 contains 15 residues. The CDR3 spells CATHQCNGSNQPQHF.

The genes are TRBV6-5 and TRBJ1-1. CDR3 length: 14 residues. The germline gives CDR1 MNHEY, CDR2 SVGAGI. The CDR3 loop reads CASSYFDTNTEAFF.

This clonotype is called hyperexpanded based on its frequency. This chain connects TRBV4-1 to TRBJ1-1. CDR3 length: 12 residues. CDR1 is MGHRA, CDR2 YSYEKL, per germline. The CDR3 spells CASSHAGREAFF.

According to its frequency, this clonotype is medium-sized. The chain employs TRBV5-4 and TRBJ1-2; absent DNA, TCRdb's TRBD1 call cannot be checked. This CDR3 contains 14 residues. The V gene's germline CDR1 is SGHNT and CDR2 YYREEE (reference sequence). Here the CDR3 reads CASSLVGTGGGYTF.

The chain uses TRBV3-1 and TRBJ2-5; TCRdb reports TRBD2, a call that lacks DNA to check it against. CDR1 and CDR2 (germline): LGHDT, YNNKEL (reference sequence). The CDR3 contains 14 residues. CDR3 amino acids: CASSHGTYGETQYF.

By frequency, this clonotype registers medium-sized. V gene TRBV10-3 combines with J gene TRBJ1-3. The length of the CDR3 is 16 residues. Germline loops: CDR1 ENHRY, CDR2 SYGVKD. The CDR3 region is CAISEFGGYSGNTIYF.

J is TRBJ2-7 and V is TRBV4-1. The CDR3 totals 15 residues. Germline V CDR1 and CDR2: MGHRA, YSYEKL. The CDR3 loop reads CASSQAPGGAYEQYF.

This clonotype ranks as medium-sized (0.01 to 0.1%) in terms of frequency. The chain's CDR3 is CSARDRGGGELFF. The chain employs TRBV20-1 and TRBJ2-2. The CDR3 contains 13 residues. The germline V gene has CDR1 DFQATT and CDR2 SNEGSKA (reference sequence).

By frequency, this clonotype is large. This sequence joins TRBV5-1 and TRBJ1-2. The germline V gene encodes CDR1 SGHRS and CDR2 YFSETQ. The CDR3 has 14 residues. The CDR3 here is CASSLALDSGGYTF.

According to its frequency, this clonotype is large. The chain couples TRBV20-1 to TRBJ2-3; TCRdb selects TRBD2, and the lack of DNA leaves this call unchecked. The germline V gene has CDR1 DFQATT and CDR2 SNEGSKA (reference sequence). The CDR3 has 15 residues. The CDR3 loop is CSAPHPGLLTDTQYF.

Its frequency marks this clonotype as medium-sized (0.01 to 0.1%). The genes are TRBV7-9 and TRBJ1-6. This CDR3 comprises 11 residues. CDR1 and CDR2 from the germline V gene are SEHNR and FQNEAQ (reference sequence). Here the CDR3 reads CARVVSIPLHF.

In terms of frequency, this clonotype is medium-sized (0.01 to 0.1%). The gene calls are TRBV7-8 and TRBJ1-2; as DNA is missing, the TRBD1 call by TCRdb cannot be tested. CDR1 and CDR2 from the germline V gene are SGHVS and FQNEAQ. CDR3 length: 15 residues. CDR3: CASSSTGTGGTGYTF.

This clonotype is deemed medium-sized by its frequency. This chain links TRBV11-1 with TRBJ2-5; absent DNA, TCRdb's TRBD2 call cannot be checked. Germline V gene lookup returns CDR1 SGHAT and CDR2 FQDESV (reference sequence). This CDR3 contains 15 residues. The CDR3 region is CASSLAAGVQETQYF.

According to its frequency, this clonotype is medium-sized. This rearrangement joins TRBV7-9 to TRBJ1-1; no DNA is available, so the TRBD1 call from TCRdb remains unchecked. Per germline, CDR1 SEHNR and CDR2 FQNEAQ (reference sequence). This CDR3 spans 14 amino acids. CDR3 sequence: CAGKVGAASTEAFF.

By frequency, this clonotype is large (0.1 to 1%). The V call is TRBV20-1, the J call TRBJ1-5; TCRdb reports TRBD1, a call that lacks DNA to check it against. The germline V gene has CDR1 DFQATT and CDR2 SNEGSKA (reference sequence). This CDR3 has 13 amino acids. CDR3 sequence: CSARGQGHQPQHF.

This clonotype is classed as medium-sized by frequency. The gene calls are TRBV2 and TRBJ1-5; TCRdb's assignment of TRBD1 cannot be checked, as there is no DNA. The germline V gene encodes CDR1 SNHLY and CDR2 FYNNEI. This CDR3 spans 14 amino acids. CDR3: CASTGDGSNQPQHF.

Considering frequency, this clonotype is medium-sized. The rearrangement links TRBV30 to TRBJ1-2; without DNA, the TCRdb call of TRBD1 cannot be checked. The CDR3 totals 12 residues. Germline V gene sequence: CDR1 GTSNPN, CDR2 SVGIG (reference sequence). The CDR3 protein is CAWSPQGHGYTF.